The sequence of this T cell receptor beta chain was determined in a study of control samples from healthy donors and cancer patients. Measured with immunoSEQ multiplex PCR; TCRdb has only the in-frame clones, and not every one. The sample lists some 120,000 clones; 87% were seen once. V lost 5 bases and J lost 4; bases outside the gene matches: 11. Germline V gene lookup returns CDR1 SGHTA and CDR2 FQGTGA. CDR3 length equals 15 residues. The sequence came from a man aged 55 to 69 in good health. Sequencing was done on a sample of blood. This chain connects TRBV7-3 to TRBJ2-7, with 7 bases lining up with TRBD2. CDR3 DNA sequence: TGTGCCAGCAGCCTCGGGGGGAGCGGGGCTTACGAGCAGTACTTC. Translating gives CASSLGGSGAYEQYF.